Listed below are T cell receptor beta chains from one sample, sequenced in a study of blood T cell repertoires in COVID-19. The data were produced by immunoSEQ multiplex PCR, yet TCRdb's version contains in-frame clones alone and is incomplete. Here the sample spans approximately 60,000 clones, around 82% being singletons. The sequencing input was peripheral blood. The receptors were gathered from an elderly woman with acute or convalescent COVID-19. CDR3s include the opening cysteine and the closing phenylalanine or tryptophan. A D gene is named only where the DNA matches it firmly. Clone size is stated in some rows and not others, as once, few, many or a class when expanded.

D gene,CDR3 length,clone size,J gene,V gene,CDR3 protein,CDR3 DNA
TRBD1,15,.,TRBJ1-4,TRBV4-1,CASSLVTGGVEKLFF,TGCGCCAGCAGCCTCGTCACAGGGGGCGTAGAAAAACTGTTTTTT
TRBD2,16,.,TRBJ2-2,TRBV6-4,CASRRETSGGTGELFF,TGTGCCAGCCGGAGAGAGACTAGCGGAGGCACCGGGGAGCTGTTTTTT
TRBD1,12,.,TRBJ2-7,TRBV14,CASSRQGYEQYF,TGTGCCAGCAGCCGACAGGGCTACGAGCAGTACTTC
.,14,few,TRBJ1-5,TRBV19,CASRTGGPNQPQHF,TGTGCCAGTAGGACTGGGGGCCCTAATCAGCCCCAGCATTTT
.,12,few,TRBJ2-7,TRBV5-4,CASSFSGYEQYF,TGTGCCAGCAGCTTTTCAGGCTACGAGCAGTACTTC
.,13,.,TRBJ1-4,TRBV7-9,CASSLGQREKLFF,TGTGCCAGCAGCTTAGGGCAGCGTGAAAAACTGTTTTTT
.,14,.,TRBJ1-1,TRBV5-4,CASSSGLKNTEAFF,TGTGCCAGCAGCTCGGGACTTAAGAACACTGAAGCTTTCTTT
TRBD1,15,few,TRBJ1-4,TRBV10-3,CAIRPGTGFNEKLFF,TGTGCCATCAGGCCAGGGACAGGGTTTAATGAAAAACTGTTTTTT
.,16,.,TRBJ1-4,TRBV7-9,CASSLVLGSDNEKLFF,TGTGCCAGCAGCTTAGTACTCGGCAGCGATAATGAAAAACTGTTTTTT
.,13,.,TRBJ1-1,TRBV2,CASSESQGTEAFF,TGTGCCAGCAGTGAAAGCCAGGGCACTGAAGCTTTCTTT
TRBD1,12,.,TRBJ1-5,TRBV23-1,CASIQGAQPQHF,TGCGCCAGCATACAGGGGGCTCAGCCCCAGCATTTT
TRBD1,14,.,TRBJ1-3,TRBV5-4,CASSRDRARDTIYF,TGTGCCAGCAGCCGAGACAGGGCTCGAGACACCATATATTTT
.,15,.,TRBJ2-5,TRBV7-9,CASSVLTDKSETQYF,TGTGCCAGCAGCGTCCTTACGGACAAATCGGAGACCCAGTACTTC
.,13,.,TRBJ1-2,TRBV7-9,CASSSQLTVGYTF,TGTGCCAGCAGCTCCCAGCTGACAGTTGGCTACACCTTC
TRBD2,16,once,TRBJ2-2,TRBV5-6,CASSLVGLVSSGELFF,TGTGCCAGCAGCTTGGTTGGACTAGTCTCGTCCGGGGAGCTGTTTTTT
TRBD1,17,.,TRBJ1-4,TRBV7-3,CASSSTGQIATNEKLFF,TGTGCCAGCAGCTCGACGGGACAGATAGCAACTAATGAAAAACTGTTTTTT
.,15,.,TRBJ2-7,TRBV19,CASNPGIGESYEQYF,TGTGCCAGTAATCCGGGGATCGGGGAATCCTACGAGCAGTACTTC
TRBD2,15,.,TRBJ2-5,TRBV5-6,CASSPWRGGEETQYF,TGTGCCAGCAGCCCTTGGCGGGGGGGGGAAGAGACCCAGTACTTC
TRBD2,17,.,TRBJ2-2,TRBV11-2,CASSLTEREGLRGELFF,TGTGCCAGCAGCTTAACGGAGCGGGAGGGTCTCCGCGGGGAGCTGTTTTTT
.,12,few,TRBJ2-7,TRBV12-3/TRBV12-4,CASSLNGHEQYF,TGTGCCAGCAGTTTAAACGGTCACGAGCAGTACTTC
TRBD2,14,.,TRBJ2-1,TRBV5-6,CASSPGLAGDKQFF,TGTGCCAGCAGCCCCGGACTAGCGGGGGATAAGCAGTTCTTC
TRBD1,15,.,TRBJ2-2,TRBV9,CASSVGQGATGELFF,TGTGCCAGCAGCGTAGGACAGGGGGCTACCGGGGAGCTGTTTTTT
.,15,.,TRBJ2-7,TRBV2,CASVLTGPSSYEQYF,TGTGCCAGCGTACTGACAGGACCCAGCTCCTACGAGCAGTACTTC
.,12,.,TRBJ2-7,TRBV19,CATRTSGGEQYF,TGTGCCACCCGAACTTCAGGTGGCGAGCAGTACTTC
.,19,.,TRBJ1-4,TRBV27,CASSLFQPGGGPTNEKLFF,TGTGCCAGCAGTTTATTCCAGCCTGGTGGAGGCCCAACTAATGAAAAACTGTTTTTT
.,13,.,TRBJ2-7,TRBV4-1,CASSQEGNRGQYF,TGCGCCAGCAGCCAGGAGGGGAACCGGGGGCAGTACTTC
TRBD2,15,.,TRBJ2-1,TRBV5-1,CASSWLAGGYNEQFF,TGCGCCAGCAGCTGGCTAGCGGGGGGGTACAATGAGCAGTTCTTC
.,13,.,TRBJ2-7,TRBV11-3,CASSFGGTYEQYF,TGTGCCAGCAGCTTCGGGGGAACCTACGAGCAGTACTTC
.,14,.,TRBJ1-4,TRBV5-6,CASRRAGINEKLFF,TGTGCCAGCAGGCGAGCGGGGATTAATGAAAAACTGTTTTTT
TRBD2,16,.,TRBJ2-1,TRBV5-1,CASSIATSGGDYEQFF,TGCGCCAGCAGCATCGCGACTAGCGGGGGGGACTATGAGCAGTTCTTC
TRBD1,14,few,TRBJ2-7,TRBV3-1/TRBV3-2,CASSLVTGGGEQYF,TGTGCCAGCAGCCTAGTGACAGGGGGTGGGGAGCAGTACTTC
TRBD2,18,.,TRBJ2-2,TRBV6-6,CASSLFGTSGGTSGELFF,TGTGCCAGCAGTCTCTTTGGGACTAGCGGGGGTACTTCCGGGGAGCTGTTTTTT
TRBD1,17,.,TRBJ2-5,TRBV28,CASSSQGVGGVDETQYF,TGTGCCAGCTCGTCACAGGGGGTCGGAGGAGTGGACGAGACCCAGTACTTC